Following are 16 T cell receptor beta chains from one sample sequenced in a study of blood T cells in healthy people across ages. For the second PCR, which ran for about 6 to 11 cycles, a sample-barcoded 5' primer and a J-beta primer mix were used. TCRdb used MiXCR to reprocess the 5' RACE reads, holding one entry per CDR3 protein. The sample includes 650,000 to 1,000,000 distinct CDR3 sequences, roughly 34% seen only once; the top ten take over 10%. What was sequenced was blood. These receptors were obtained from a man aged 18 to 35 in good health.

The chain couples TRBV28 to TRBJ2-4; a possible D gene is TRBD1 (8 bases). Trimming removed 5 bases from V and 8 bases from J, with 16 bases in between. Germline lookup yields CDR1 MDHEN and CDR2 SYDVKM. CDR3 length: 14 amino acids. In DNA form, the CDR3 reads TGTGCCAGCAGTCAACAGGGGGGGGCGGACATTCAGTACTTC. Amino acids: CASSQQGGADIQYF.

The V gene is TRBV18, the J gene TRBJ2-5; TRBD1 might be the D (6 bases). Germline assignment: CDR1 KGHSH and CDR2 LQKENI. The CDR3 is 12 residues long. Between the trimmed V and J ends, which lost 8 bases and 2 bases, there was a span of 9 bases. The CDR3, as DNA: TGTGCCAGCGGACAGAATCAAGAGACCCAGTACTTC. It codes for CASGQNQETQYF.

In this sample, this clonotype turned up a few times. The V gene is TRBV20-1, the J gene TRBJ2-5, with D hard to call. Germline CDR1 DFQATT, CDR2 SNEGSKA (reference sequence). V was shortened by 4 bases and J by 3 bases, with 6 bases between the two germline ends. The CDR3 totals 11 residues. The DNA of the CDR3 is TGCAGTGCTAACAACGAAGAGACCCAGTACTTC. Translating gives CSANNEETQYF.

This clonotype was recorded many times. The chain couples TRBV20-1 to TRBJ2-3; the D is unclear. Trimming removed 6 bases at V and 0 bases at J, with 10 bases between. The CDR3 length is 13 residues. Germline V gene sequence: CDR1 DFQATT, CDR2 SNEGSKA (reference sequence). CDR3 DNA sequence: TGCAGTGCCCCCGGGCCTAGCACAGATACGCAGTATTTT. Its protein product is CSAPGPSTDTQYF.

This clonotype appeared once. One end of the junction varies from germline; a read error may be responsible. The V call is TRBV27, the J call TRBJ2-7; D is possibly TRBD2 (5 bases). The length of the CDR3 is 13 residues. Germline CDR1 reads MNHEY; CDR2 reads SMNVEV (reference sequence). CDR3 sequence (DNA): TGTGCCAGCAGTGTATCGTCCTCAGCGGAACAGTACTTC. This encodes CASSVSSSAEQYF.

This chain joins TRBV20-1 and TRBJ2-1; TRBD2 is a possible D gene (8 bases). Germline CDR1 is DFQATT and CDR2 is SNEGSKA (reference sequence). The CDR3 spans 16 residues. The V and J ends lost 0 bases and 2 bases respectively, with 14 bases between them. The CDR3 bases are TGCAGTGCTAGAGAAGGGGGCGGGGGGACCTACAATGAGCAGTTCTTC. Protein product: CSAREGGGGTYNEQFF.

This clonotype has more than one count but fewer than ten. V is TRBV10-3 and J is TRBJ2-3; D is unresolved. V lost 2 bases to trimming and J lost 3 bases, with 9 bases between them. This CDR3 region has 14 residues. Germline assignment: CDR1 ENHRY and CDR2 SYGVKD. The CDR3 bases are TGTGCCATCAGTGAGGCCAGACAAACAGATACGCAGTATTTT. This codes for CAISEARQTDTQYF.

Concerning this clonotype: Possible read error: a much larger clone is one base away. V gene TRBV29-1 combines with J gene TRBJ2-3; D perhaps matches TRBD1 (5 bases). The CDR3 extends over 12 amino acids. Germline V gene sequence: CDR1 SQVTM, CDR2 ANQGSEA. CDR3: CSDRQSTGTQYF. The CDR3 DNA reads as TGCAGCGACCGACAGAGCACAGGTACGCAGTATTTT.

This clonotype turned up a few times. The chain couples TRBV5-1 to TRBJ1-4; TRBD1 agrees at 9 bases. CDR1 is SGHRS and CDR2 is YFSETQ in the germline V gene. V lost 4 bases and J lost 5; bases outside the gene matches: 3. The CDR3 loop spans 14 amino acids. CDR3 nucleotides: TGCGCCAGCAGCGCGGACAGGGGAAATGAAAAACTGTTTTTT. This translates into CASSADRGNEKLFF.

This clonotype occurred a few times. The CDR3, as DNA: TGCGCCAGCAGCTTGGGCCGAAGGGGGACTGAAGCTTTCTTT. Amino acid sequence: CASSLGRRGTEAFF. The rearrangement uses TRBV5-1 and TRBJ1-1; D is perhaps TRBD1 (6 bases). Trimming stripped 0 bases from V and 5 bases from J, with 11 bases between. The CDR3 contains 14 residues. Germline lookup yields CDR1 SGHRS and CDR2 YFSETQ. Full variable domain (outside the CDR3, taken from reference TRBV5-1 and TRBJ1-1): KAGVTQTPRYLIKTRGQQVTLSCSPISGHRSVSWYQQTPGQGLQFLFEYFSETQRNKGNFPGRFSGRQFSNSRSEMNVSTLELGDSALYLCASSLGRRGTEAFFGQGTRLTVV.

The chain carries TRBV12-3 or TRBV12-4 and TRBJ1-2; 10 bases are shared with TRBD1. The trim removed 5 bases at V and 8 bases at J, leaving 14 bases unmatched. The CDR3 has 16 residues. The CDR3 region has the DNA TGTGCCAGCAGTCACCGGGACAGGGGCTTTATTACCGGCTACACCTTC. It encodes CASSHRDRGFITGYTF.

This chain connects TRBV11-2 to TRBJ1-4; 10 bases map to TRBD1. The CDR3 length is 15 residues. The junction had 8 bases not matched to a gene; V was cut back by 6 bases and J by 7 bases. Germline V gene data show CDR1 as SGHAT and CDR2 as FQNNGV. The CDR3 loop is CASRGPGQGREKLFF. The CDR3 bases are TGTGCCAGCAGGGGACCGGGACAGGGGCGTGAAAAACTGTTTTTT.

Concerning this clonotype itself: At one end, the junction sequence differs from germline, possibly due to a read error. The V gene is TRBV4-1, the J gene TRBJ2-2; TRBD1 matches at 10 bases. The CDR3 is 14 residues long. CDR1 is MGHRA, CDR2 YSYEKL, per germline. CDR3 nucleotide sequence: TGCGCCAGCAGCCAAGATCAGGGGACAGGGGTGCTGTTTTTT. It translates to CASSQDQGTGVLFF.

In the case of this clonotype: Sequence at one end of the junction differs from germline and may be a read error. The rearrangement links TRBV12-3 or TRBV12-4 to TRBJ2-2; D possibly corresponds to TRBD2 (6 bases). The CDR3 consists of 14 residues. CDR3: CVSSLGGSAGELFF. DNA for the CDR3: TGTGTCAGCAGCCTCGGGGGAAGCGCCGGGGAGCTGTTTTTT.

CDR3 in DNA: TGCGCCAGCAGCGTCCAGGGGGCCTACGAGCAGTACTTC. This gives the protein CASSVQGAYEQYF. The gene calls are TRBV5-1 and TRBJ2-7, with TRBD1 matching over 7 bases. V was clipped by 4 bases and J by 2 bases; unmatched bases: 3. Germline V gene data show CDR1 as SGHRS and CDR2 as YFSETQ. This CDR3 spans 13 amino acids.

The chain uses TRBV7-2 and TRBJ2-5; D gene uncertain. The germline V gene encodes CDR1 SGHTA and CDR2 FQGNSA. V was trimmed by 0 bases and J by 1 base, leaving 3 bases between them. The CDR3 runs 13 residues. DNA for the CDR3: TGTGCCAGCAGCTTAGCGTTCCAAGAGACCCAGTACTTC. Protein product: CASSLAFQETQYF.